Described below is a single T cell receptor beta chain sequence and its context. Its antigen is undetermined. The data originate from a study of CD8 T cells in Susac syndrome. General study points: The study recognized that the number of individuals in its TCR sequencing and HLA analysis was relatively small.

Sequencing targeted TCR beta in T cells from blood (CD8+ and CD4+). The patients serving as multiple sclerosis controls were treatment-naive. They had stable or active relapsing-remitting disease and fulfilled revised McDonald criteria. It was with random hexamers that roughly 0.45 to 1 ug RNA was reverse transcribed. A multiplex approach, immunoSEQ multiplex PCR, amplified TCR beta CDR3 across 54 Vbeta and 13 Jbeta. Via MiXCR, TCRdb re-called the immunoSEQ multiplex PCR reads, giving one row per CDR3 protein. This sample has tens of thousands of distinct CDR3 sequences, with under 96% found just once. Trimming took 4 bases from V and 7 from J, leaving 12 bases between them. The CDR3 has 13 residues. Germline CDR1 and CDR2: SGHNT and YYREEE (reference sequence).

The sequencing input was CD4+ T cells from PBMCs. The clonotype comes from a human donor with multiple sclerosis. J is TRBJ1-5 and V is TRBV5-4, with D possibly being TRBD1 (5 bases). The CDR3 nucleotides are TGTGCCAGCAGCCCAGATCAGGGACAGCCCCAGCATTTT. The encoded protein is CASSPDQGQPQHF. Full variable domain (remainder filled in from reference TRBV5-4 and TRBJ1-5): ETGVTQSPTHLIKTRGQQVTLRCSSQSGHNTVSWYQQALGQGPQFIFQYYREEENGRGNFPPRFSGLQFPNYSSELNVNALELDDSALYLCASSPDQGQPQHFGDGTRLSIL.